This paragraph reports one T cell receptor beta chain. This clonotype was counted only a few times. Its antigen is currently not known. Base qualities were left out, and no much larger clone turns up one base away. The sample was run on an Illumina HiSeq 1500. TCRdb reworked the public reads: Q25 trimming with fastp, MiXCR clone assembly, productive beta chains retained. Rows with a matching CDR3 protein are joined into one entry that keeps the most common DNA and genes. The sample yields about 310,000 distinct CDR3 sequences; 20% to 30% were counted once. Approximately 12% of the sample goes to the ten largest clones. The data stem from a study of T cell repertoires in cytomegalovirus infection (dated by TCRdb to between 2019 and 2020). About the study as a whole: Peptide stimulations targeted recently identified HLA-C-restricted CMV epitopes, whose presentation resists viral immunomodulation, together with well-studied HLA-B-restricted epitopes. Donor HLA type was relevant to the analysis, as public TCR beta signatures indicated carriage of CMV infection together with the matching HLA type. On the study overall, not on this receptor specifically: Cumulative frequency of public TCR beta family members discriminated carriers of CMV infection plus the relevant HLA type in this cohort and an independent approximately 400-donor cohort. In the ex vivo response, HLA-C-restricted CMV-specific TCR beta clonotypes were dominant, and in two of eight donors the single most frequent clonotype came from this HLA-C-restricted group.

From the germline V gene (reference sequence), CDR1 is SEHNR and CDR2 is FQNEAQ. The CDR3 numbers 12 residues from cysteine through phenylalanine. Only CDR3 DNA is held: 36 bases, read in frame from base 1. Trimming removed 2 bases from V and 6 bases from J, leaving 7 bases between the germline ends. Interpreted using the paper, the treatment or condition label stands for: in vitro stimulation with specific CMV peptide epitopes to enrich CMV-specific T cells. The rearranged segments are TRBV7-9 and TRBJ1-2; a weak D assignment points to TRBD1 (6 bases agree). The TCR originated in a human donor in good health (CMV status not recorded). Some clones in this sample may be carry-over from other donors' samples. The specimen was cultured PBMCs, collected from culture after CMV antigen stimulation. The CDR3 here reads CASSLQGNGYTF. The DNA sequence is TGTGCCAGCAGCTTACAGGGGAATGGCTACACCTTC.